The 15 T cell receptor beta chains presented below share a single source sample, sequenced in a study of blood T cell repertoires in COVID-19. Assay: immunoSEQ multiplex PCR; the TCRdb copy retains only in-frame clones and omits some. Of roughly 100,000 clones listed, approximately 80% are singletons. The sample taken for sequencing was peripheral blood. The origin of the receptors is a man older than 75 with COVID-19, enrolled during active disease.

This chain links TRBV18 with TRBJ1-2, with 8 bases aligning to TRBD1. Germline CDR1 KGHSH, CDR2 LQKENI. J gave up 6 bases and V 3 bases, and 3 bases lay outside the gene matches. The CDR3 spans 13 residues. The CDR3 sequence is CASSPGRGHGYTF. For the CDR3, the DNA is TGTGCCAGCTCACCGGGCAGGGGGCATGGCTACACCTTC.

The chain joins TRBV5-1 to TRBJ1-3, with 8 bases that match TRBD1. This CDR3 comprises 15 residues. The germline V gene has CDR1 SGHRS and CDR2 YFSETQ. The J segment lost 4 bases and the V segment lost 0 bases, leaving 3 bases of the junction unmatched. The CDR3 DNA follows: TGCGCCAGCAGCTTGGCGGCAGGGGGCGGAAACACCATATATTTT. This gives the protein CASSLAAGGGNTIYF.

This chain links TRBV5-1 with TRBJ2-7; 12 nucleotides agree with TRBD2. The CDR3 has 16 residues. J was trimmed by 5 bases and V by 1 base; bases with no gene match: 7. The germline V gene has CDR1 SGHRS and CDR2 YFSETQ. The CDR3 DNA sequence: TGCGCCAGCAGCTTGCCGACGACTAGCGGGAGAGACGAGCAGTACTTC. Translated, it gives CASSLPTTSGRDEQYF.

The genes are TRBV6-5 and TRBJ2-1; 7 bases are a match to TRBD2. V was pared by 8 bases and J by 5 bases, with 12 bases of the junction left unmatched. CDR3 size: 15 residues. Germline loops: CDR1 MNHEY, CDR2 SVGAGI. DNA of the CDR3: TGTGCCAGCCCCGAAGGGACTACGACAAACAATGAGCAGTTCTTC. Protein sequence: CASPEGTTTNNEQFF.

V gene TRBV18 combines with J gene TRBJ2-2; D is uncertain. Trimming removed 0 bases at V and 7 bases at J, with 9 bases between. This CDR3 has 14 residues. Germline values: CDR1 KGHSH, CDR2 LQKENI. CDR3: CASSPPVRNGELFF. Here the CDR3 DNA reads TGTGCCAGCTCACCACCAGTGCGGAACGGGGAGCTGTTTTTT.

Of note for this clone: Germline is not matched at one junction end, which may reflect a read error. Different DNA sequences within this sample yield the same CDR3. V and J are TRBV15 and TRBJ2-2; the D is unclear. The germline CDR1 and CDR2 sequences are LNHNV and YYDKDF (reference sequence). This CDR3 region has 14 residues. The CDR3 DNA is TGCGCCACCAGGCAGACTGCGAACACCGGGGAGCTGTTTTTT. This sequence encodes CATRQTANTGELFF.

This clone was observed a handful of times. The V call is TRBV28, the J call TRBJ2-7; perhaps TRBD1 as D (6 bases). The CDR3 totals 13 residues. Germline CDR1 MDHEN, CDR2 SYDVKM. V was shortened by 6 bases and J by 3 bases, with 12 bases between the two germline ends. CDR3 loop: CASSPSTGYEQYF. The CDR3 nucleotides read TGTGCCAGCAGCCCCTCGACAGGCTACGAGCAGTACTTC.

The chain is built from TRBV6-5 and TRBJ2-5, with D perhaps matching TRBD2 (6 bases). The CDR3 is made up of 15 amino acids. The V end was cut by 6 bases, the J end by 2 bases, with 16 bases between. Looked up from germline, CDR1 is MNHEY and CDR2 is SVGAGI. The CDR3 DNA reads as TGTGCCAGCAGCCGGGCCCCAGGGAGGCAAGAGACCCAGTACTTC. Residues: CASSRAPGRQETQYF.

The chain couples TRBV6-6 to TRBJ1-1; TRBD1 matches 9 bases. The CDR3 runs 17 residues. With 5 bases clipped from V and 0 bases from J, the junction kept 10 bases outside the gene matches. Looked up from germline, CDR1 is MNHNY and CDR2 is SVGAGI (reference sequence). CDR3 sequence: CASSPGTGFVVNTEAFF. The CDR3 bases are TGTGCCAGCAGTCCCGGGACAGGGTTCGTGGTGAACACTGAAGCTTTCTTT.

The V and J genes are TRBV7-9 and TRBJ2-2; weak D call: TRBD1 (6 bases). Germline V lookup: CDR1 SEHNR, CDR2 FQNEAQ (reference sequence). The CDR3 sequence is 14 residues long. Trimming pared 6 bases from V and 4 bases from J, leaving 12 bases between. The CDR3 coding sequence is TGTGCCAGCAGACCAACAGGGCCCACCGGGGAGCTGTTTTTT. Amino acids: CASRPTGPTGELFF.

This clone occurred once. The chain links TRBV19 to TRBJ1-1; 8 positions agree with TRBD1. CDR3 length: 14 residues. Germline lookup yields CDR1 LNHDA and CDR2 SQIVND (reference sequence). Trimming removed 4 bases from V and 1 base from J; junction bases left unmatched: 2. The CDR3 reads CASSRGTGNTEAFF. DNA of the CDR3: TGTGCCAGTAGTAGAGGGACAGGGAACACTGAAGCTTTCTTT.

About this clone itself: Germline is not matched at one junction end, which may reflect a read error. The J gene is TRBJ1-5, the V gene TRBV6-1, with 9 positions matching TRBD1. The CDR3 loop spans 13 amino acids. The V gene's germline CDR1 is MNHNS and CDR2 SASEGT. The CDR3 is CASSERGQGSLEF. In DNA, the CDR3 is TGTGCCAGCAGTGAAAGGGGACAGGGTTCCCTGGAATTT.

This clone was detected only once. CDR3 coding DNA: TGTGCCGGCCAACAGGGTATCTCTGGAAACACCATATATTTT. The encoded protein is CAGQQGISGNTIYF. The chain joins TRBV28 to TRBJ1-3; a possible D gene is TRBD1 (6 bases). CDR3 length: 14 residues. Germline V CDR1 and CDR2: MDHEN, SYDVKM. The V gene lost 11 bases and the J gene lost 0 bases, with 14 bases spanning the gap.

This clone came up a few times. This chain joins TRBV3-1 (or the pseudogene TRBV3-2) and TRBJ2-2, with a possible D match to TRBD2 (6 bases). This CDR3 has 14 amino acids. From germline, CDR1 is LGHDT and CDR2 YNNKEL (reference sequence). V lost 1 base, J lost 4 bases, and 7 bases lay in between. The CDR3 coding sequence is TGTGCCAGCAGCCAAGTGGGGGGCACCGGGGAGCTGTTTTTT. As protein: CASSQVGGTGELFF.

The chain recombines TRBV5-5 with TRBJ2-7, with D perhaps TRBD1 (6 bases). Trimming cost V 5 bases and J 0 bases, with 12 bases left between them. The length of the CDR3 is 14 residues. CDR1 is SGHKS and CDR2 is YYEKEE in the germline V gene (reference sequence). CDR3 loop: CASRGQSDSYEQYF. As DNA, the CDR3 is TGTGCCAGCAGAGGACAGTCTGACTCCTACGAGCAGTACTTC.